This T cell receptor (beta chain) was identified in a study of blood T cell repertoires in COVID-19. Study details: T cells, B-cell-depleted T cells, or PBMCs supplied cDNA or gDNA.

In the authors' workflow: From reference gene primer amplification, estimates of nucleated cell counts were derived. Assay: immunoSEQ multiplex PCR; the TCRdb copy retains only in-frame clones and omits some. For V, J and clone size, that table is used; D and trimming come from the DNA. The table lists approximately 230,000 clones, more than 75% of them singletons. This clone has a handful of counts. Allocation to cohorts depended on clinical history reported by the participants. Symptom resolution, clearance, or two negative PCRs marked the recovered donors of Cohort 3. The V and J ends lost 7 bases and 0 bases respectively, with 10 bases between them. This CDR3 region has 14 residues. Looked up from germline, CDR1 is MDHEN and CDR2 is SYDVKM.

This rearrangement joins TRBV28 to TRBJ1-5; D unresolved. Sequencing was performed on PBMCs or T cells enriched from blood (not recorded which). This clonotype was obtained from a man aged 35 to 55 who had recovered from COVID-19. CDR3 region: CASTQAGSNQPQHF. The CDR3 bases are TGTGCCAGCACCCAGGCGGGTAGCAATCAGCCCCAGCATTTT.